The 28 T cell receptor beta chains in this list originate from one sample, sequenced in a study of T cells in Graves' hyperthyroidism and ophthalmopathy (dated by TCRdb to the late 2010s). Libraries were constructed by multiplex PCR. Sequenced on an Illumina HiSeq 2000. TCR beta CDR3 regions were amplified from RNA transcripts. The first round of RT-PCR for the TCR CDR3 was performed with the HTBI primer set and the Qiagen OneStep RT-PCR kit. Clones were called with MiXCR by TCRdb after fastp trimmed the public reads at Q25, and only in-frame beta chains were retained. When rows share a CDR3 protein, they turn into one entry using the most common DNA and genes. For this sample there are 300,000 to 350,000 distinct CDR3 sequences; 16% appear just once. Together, the top ten hold around 33% of the sample. The specimen sequenced was blood. These receptors all come from a man younger than 40 with Graves' hyperthyroidism.

This clonotype was recorded at least ten times. The rearrangement uses TRBV3-1 and TRBJ2-3; D not certain. Trimming left V 6 bases short and J 0 bases short, with 10 bases between. CDR1 and CDR2 from the germline V gene are LGHDT and YNNKEL (reference sequence). The CDR3 is 14 residues long. The CDR3 reads CASRKSGSTDTQYF. The CDR3, as DNA: TGTGCCAGCAGGAAATCCGGGAGCACAGATACGCAGTATTTT.

This clonotype showed up many times. The chain recombines TRBV2 with TRBJ1-5; TRBD1 matches at 9 bases. Unmatched junction bases numbered 10, after V lost 6 bases and J lost 7 bases. The CDR3 consists of 15 residues. Germline V CDR1 and CDR2: SNHLY, FYNNEI. For the CDR3, the DNA is TGTGCCAGCAGACCCGAACAGGGGGCGAACCAGCCCCAGCATTTT. Amino acids: CASRPEQGANQPQHF.

In its sample, this clonotype was seen a few times. V is TRBV10-3 and J is TRBJ1-3; D uncertain. The CDR3 contains 15 residues. Germline CDR1 ENHRY, CDR2 SYGVKD. Deletions cut 7 bases from V and 1 base from J, with 14 bases between. In nucleotides, the CDR3 is TGTGCCATCAAGGGAAGAGATTTATCTGGAAACACCATATATTTT. Its protein is CAIKGRDLSGNTIYF.

This clonotype appeared a few times. The chain carries TRBV7-9 and TRBJ1-4; tentatively, D is TRBD1 (5 bases). V was pared by 4 bases and J by 0 bases, with 12 bases between. The CDR3 loop spans 16 amino acids. The germline gives CDR1 SEHNR, CDR2 FQNEAQ (reference sequence). DNA for the CDR3: TGTGCCAGCAGCTCGGGGCAGGGAGCAACTAATGAAAAACTGTTTTTT. Translation gives CASSSGQGATNEKLFF. Full variable domain (missing parts from reference TRBV7-9 and TRBJ1-4): DTGVSQNPRHKITKRGQNVTFRCDPISEHNRLYWYRQTLGQGPEFLTYFQNEAQLEKSRLLSDRFSAERPKGSFSTLEIQRTEQGDSAMYLCASSSGQGATNEKLFFGSGTQLSVL.

This clonotype was recorded many times. The V gene is TRBV6-1, the J gene TRBJ2-5, with TRBD1 as a possible D gene (5 bases). V dropped 4 bases and J dropped 2 bases, with 8 bases sitting between them. The CDR3 consists of 13 residues. Per the germline V gene, CDR1 is MNHNS and CDR2 is SASEGT. The CDR3: CASSGQLQETQYF. CDR3 nucleotide sequence: TGTGCCAGCAGTGGACAGTTGCAAGAGACCCAGTACTTC.

Note on this clonotype: This may stem from a read error, because a much larger clone lies one nucleotide away. This chain connects TRBV28 to TRBJ2-7; no firm D call. CDR3 length: 13 amino acids. Germline assignment: CDR1 MDHEN and CDR2 SYDVKM. CDR3: CASSFGEIYEHYF. DNA of the CDR3: TGTGCCAGCAGTTTTGGGGAAATCTACGAGCATTACTTC.

This chain joins TRBV18 and TRBJ2-6; D is perhaps TRBD2 (5 bases). The germline V gene encodes CDR1 KGHSH and CDR2 LQKENI. The CDR3 sequence is 17 residues long. V was cut by 6 bases and J by 4 bases, with 19 bases left in between. The DNA for the CDR3 is TGTGCCAGCTCCCCCAGGCGAGGGATGGGCGGGGCCAACGTCCTGACTTTC. This sequence encodes CASSPRRGMGGANVLTF.

This clonotype was found many times. The V and J genes are TRBV6-1 and TRBJ1-1; D not resolved. The CDR3 spans 14 residues. CDR1 and CDR2 (germline): MNHNS, SASEGT. V was pared by 5 bases and J by 4 bases, with 14 bases between. CDR3 amino acids: CASSFGVASTEAFF. Written as DNA, the CDR3 is TGTGCCAGCAGTTTTGGGGTGGCGAGCACTGAAGCTTTCTTT.

Ten or more counts support this clonotype. J is TRBJ2-7 and V is TRBV28; 8 bases are shared with TRBD1. CDR3 size: 13 residues. Germline V gene data show CDR1 as MDHEN and CDR2 as SYDVKM. V dropped 4 bases and J dropped 3; count of bases not matched to a gene: 2. The CDR3 loop is CASSSGQGYEQYF. The CDR3 DNA sequence: TGTGCCAGCAGTTCCGGACAGGGCTACGAGCAGTACTTC.

The chain links TRBV10-3 to TRBJ2-1; D is possibly TRBD1 (6 bases). The V and J ends lost 0 bases and 7 bases respectively, with 22 bases between them. The length of the CDR3 is 18 residues. CDR1 and CDR2 from the germline V gene are ENHRY and SYGVKD. The CDR3: CAISESPPGAASRNEQFF. The CDR3 nucleotides read TGTGCCATCAGTGAGTCACCCCCAGGGGCCGCTAGTAGAAATGAGCAGTTCTTC.

This clonotype was seen repeatedly, ten times or more. V and J are TRBV27 and TRBJ2-2; no reliable D call. The CDR3 covers 12 residues. Trimming cost V 6 bases and J 7 bases, with 9 bases left between them. Germline V gene lookup returns CDR1 MNHEY and CDR2 SMNVEV (reference sequence). CDR3 loop: CASRVPFGELFF. CDR3 nucleotides: TGTGCCAGCAGAGTCCCCTTCGGGGAGCTGTTTTTT.

This clonotype has a count of ten or more. The genes are TRBV11-2 and TRBJ2-1; maybe TRBD2 (6 bases). Germline-derived CDR1 and CDR2 are SGHAT and FQNNGV. The CDR3 length is 15 residues. V gave up 0 bases and J gave up 1 base, with 7 bases separating them. The CDR3 DNA reads as TGTGCCAGCAGCTTAGAGGCGGGATCCTACAATGAGCAGTTCTTC. Translated: CASSLEAGSYNEQFF.

The chain carries TRBV13 and TRBJ2-3, with 9 nucleotides matching TRBD2. The J segment lost 4 bases and the V segment lost 5 bases, leaving 13 bases of the junction unmatched. The CDR3 is made up of 17 amino acids. CDR1 and CDR2 (germline): PRHDT, FYEKMQ (reference sequence). The CDR3 bases are TGTGCCAGCAGCGCCCGGTTAGCGGGAGCCATGCCAGATACGCAGTATTTT. As protein: CASSARLAGAMPDTQYF.

This clonotype was recorded at least ten times. V gene TRBV2 combines with J gene TRBJ1-2, with unresolved D. The CDR3 has 13 amino acids. The germline V and J ends were trimmed by 2 bases and 6 bases, with 10 bases remaining between them. CDR1 and CDR2 (germline): SNHLY, FYNNEI. This chain's CDR3 is CASSENWTNGYTF. For the CDR3, the DNA is TGTGCCAGCAGTGAAAACTGGACCAATGGCTACACCTTC.

A remark on this clonotype: Since a much larger clone is just one base distant, this may be a read error. V and J are TRBV12-3 or TRBV12-4 and TRBJ2-7; D is unresolved. V was clipped by 8 bases and J by 0 bases, with 14 bases between them. The CDR3 is made up of 14 amino acids. The CDR3 loop reads CASGPPSGSYEQYF. For the CDR3, the DNA is TGTGCCAGCGGCCCTCCTTCTGGCTCCTACGAGCAGTACTTC.

The chain carries TRBV7-2 and TRBJ2-1, with a possible D match to TRBD1 (6 bases). CDR3 size: 11 residues. V lost 5 bases and J 12 bases, leaving 11 bases between the germline ends. Looked up from germline, CDR1 is SGHTA and CDR2 is FQGNSA. CDR3 sequence reads: CASSTTGPQFF. The CDR3 bases are TGTGCCAGCAGCACGACAGGTCCGCAGTTCTTC. The full variable domain, its missing parts supplied by reference TRBV7-2 and TRBJ2-1, is GAGVSQSPSNKVTEKGKDVELRCDPISGHTALYWYRQSLGQGLEFLIYFQGNSAPDKSGLPSDRFSAERTGGSVSTLTIQRTQQEDSAVYLCASSTTGPQFFGPGTRLTVL.

Remarks on this clonotype: Given a much more abundant clone one base away, this may be a read error. V is TRBV24-1 and J is TRBJ2-7, with D tentatively TRBD2 (6 bases). CDR1 is KGHDR, CDR2 SFDVKD, per germline. The length of the CDR3 is 13 residues. Trimming took off 7 bases at V and 7 bases at J, with 16 bases between the two ends. The CDR3 DNA reads as TGTGCCACCAGCTCTAGCGAGAGGGAAGAGCAGTACTTC. Amino acids: CATSSSEREEQYF.

About this clonotype: A read error may be the cause here, since a much bigger clone is one base away. The chain uses TRBV29-1 and TRBJ2-1, with D maybe TRBD2 (7 bases). Germline V gives CDR1 SQVTM, CDR2 ANQGSEA. The CDR3 has 14 residues. CDR3 protein: CSIEGGDFYNEQFF. CDR3 DNA sequence: TGCAGCATTGAGGGGGGGGACTTCTACAATGAGCAGTTCTTC.

This clonotype came up many times. The chain carries TRBV12-3 or TRBV12-4 and TRBJ2-5; TRBD2 matches 12 bases. This CDR3 region has 15 residues. J lost 3 bases, V lost 8 bases, and 7 bases had no gene match. The CDR3 region has the DNA TGTGCCAGCCTTTCCCGGACTAGCGGGAAAGAGACCCAGTACTTC. Protein product: CASLSRTSGKETQYF.

Only a few counts were recorded for this clonotype. The chain carries TRBV19 and TRBJ1-5; a weak D match, TRBD1 (5 bases). The CDR3 extends over 15 amino acids. V lost 7 bases to trimming and J lost 7 bases, with 20 bases between them. Germline CDR1 and CDR2: LNHDA and SQIVND (reference sequence). The CDR3 coding sequence is TGTGCCAGTACGGACGGGGCAGGCCTCCTGCAGCCCCAGCATTTT. Its translation is CASTDGAGLLQPQHF.

This clonotype came up a few times. The genes are TRBV3-1 and TRBJ2-5; D remains ambiguous. Trimming left V 2 bases short and J 2 bases short, with 12 bases between. CDR3 length: 15 amino acids. Germline CDR1 is LGHDT and CDR2 is YNNKEL (reference sequence). The CDR3 DNA sequence: TGTGCCAGCAGCCAATTTGTGGGTTCTCAAGAGACCCAGTACTTC. Translation gives CASSQFVGSQETQYF.

The chain joins TRBV9 to TRBJ2-3; 8 positions match TRBD1. With V trimmed by 4 bases and J by 2 bases, 9 bases remained unmatched. Looked up from germline, CDR1 is SGDLS and CDR2 is YYNGEE. CDR3 length equals 16 residues. CDR3 region: CASSPSDRVYTDTQYF. CDR3 sequence (DNA): TGTGCCAGCAGCCCCTCGGACAGGGTCTACACAGATACGCAGTATTTT.

This clonotype was seen just once. This chain uses TRBV5-1 with TRBJ2-1; 8 nucleotides align to TRBD2. The CDR3 spans 17 residues. The germline V gene encodes CDR1 SGHRS and CDR2 YFSETQ. The V segment lost 3 bases and the J segment 9 bases; nucleotides outside the gene matches: 17. CDR3 bases: TGCGCCAGCAGCTCGAGGGTTGGGACTAGGTTTATGGGTGAGCAGTTCTTC. Protein product: CASSSRVGTRFMGEQFF.

The chain recombines TRBV12-3 or TRBV12-4 with TRBJ2-6, with 9 bases that match TRBD1. V dropped 5 bases and J dropped 0; count of bases not matched to a gene: 8. This CDR3 region has 18 residues. For the CDR3, the DNA is TGTGCCAGCAGTCAAACAGGGGGCGGGAGCTCTGGGGCCAACGTCCTGACTTTC. Translated: CASSQTGGGSSGANVLTF.

This rearrangement joins TRBV7-9 to TRBJ1-2; D not resolved. Trimming pared 5 bases from V and 8 bases from J, leaving 21 bases between. The CDR3 has 15 residues. Germline loops: CDR1 SEHNR, CDR2 FQNEAQ (reference sequence). The CDR3 spells CASSPDSPLDFGYTF. CDR3 DNA: TGTGCCAGCAGCCCTGATTCTCCGCTGGATTTCGGCTACACCTTC.

V is TRBV11-2 and J is TRBJ1-1; D not resolved. V was shortened by 5 bases and J by 3 bases, with 10 bases between the two germline ends. The CDR3 runs 13 residues. The germline V gene encodes CDR1 SGHAT and CDR2 FQNNGV. CDR3 nucleotide sequence: TGTGCCAGCAGCCCCCGGGAGCACACTGAAGCTTTCTTT. Its translation is CASSPREHTEAFF.

This clonotype appeared a few times. The chain couples TRBV6-1 to TRBJ2-2; D may correspond to TRBD1 or TRBD2 (5 bases each). CDR1 and CDR2 (germline): MNHNS, SASEGT. V shed 6 bases and J shed 6 bases, with 14 bases lying between them. CDR3 length: 14 residues. The CDR3 DNA is TGTGCCAGCAGGGGGGTTGGGCTTCCCGGGGAGCTGTTTTTT. Translating it yields CASRGVGLPGELFF.

Many counts were recorded for this clonotype. The chain carries TRBV20-1 and TRBJ2-1; 7 nucleotides line up with TRBD2. The CDR3 length is 13 residues. Trimming cost V 6 bases and J 8 bases; bases outside gene matches: 10. The germline gives CDR1 DFQATT, CDR2 SNEGSKA (reference sequence). CDR3 bases: TGCAGTGCCTTGACTAGCAAGTTCGATGAGCAGTTCTTC. Protein: CSALTSKFDEQFF.